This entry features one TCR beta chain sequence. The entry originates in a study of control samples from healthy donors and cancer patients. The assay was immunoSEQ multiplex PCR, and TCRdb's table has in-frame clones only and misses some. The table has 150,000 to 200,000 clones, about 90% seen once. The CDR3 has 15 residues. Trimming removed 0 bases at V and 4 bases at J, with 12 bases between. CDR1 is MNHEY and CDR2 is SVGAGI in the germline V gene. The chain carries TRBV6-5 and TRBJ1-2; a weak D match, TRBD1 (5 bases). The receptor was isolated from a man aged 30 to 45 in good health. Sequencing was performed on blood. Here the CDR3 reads CASSYSGTGGYGYTF. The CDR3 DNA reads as TGTGCCAGCAGTTACTCAGGGACCGGGGGCTATGGCTACACCTTC.